This TCR beta chain was identified during a study of cytomegalovirus exposure and HLA in healthy donors. V lost 4 bases, J lost 2 bases, and 10 bases stayed unmatched. Germline V CDR1 and CDR2: SNHLY, FYNNEI. CDR3 length: 17 residues. It was with 60 Vbeta and 13 Jbeta primers that the PCR ran. Using immunoSEQ multiplex PCR, the repertoire was profiled, and TCRdb retains in-frame clones only, with some absent. The sample has about 110,000 clones, about 70% seen once. Study-level findings and limits: Later analysis suggested links between common viral pathogens and several top significant clusters. For most TCR beta V segments, an earlier analysis put the productive rate at about 87% or about 30% of the time. The investigators catalogued 150 to 200 TCR beta chains as cytomegalovirus-associated.

Only a few counts were recorded for this clone. Its antigen is still unknown. The rearrangement uses TRBV2 and TRBJ1-4, with 7 bases aligning to TRBD1. The TCR comes from a man aged 30-40 years in good health and CMV-seropositive. Source material: PBMCs. CDR3 bases: TGTGCCAGCAGTGTAGGGGGCGGCGGGGCGACTAATGAAAAACTGTTTTTT. Residues: CASSVGGGGATNEKLFF.